Below, 27 T cell receptor beta chains from the same sample are listed, as sequenced in a study of blood T cell repertoires in COVID-19. Assay used: immunoSEQ multiplex PCR; TCRdb lists only in-frame clones, some missing. The sample consists of a few hundred thousand clones, roughly 89% of them appearing once. Sequencing was performed on PBMCs or T cells enriched from blood (not recorded which). The receptor set was obtained from a woman aged 45-65 years who had recovered from COVID-19.

The V call is TRBV27, the J call TRBJ2-1, with a weak D call TRBD1 (5 bases). CDR3 size: 14 residues. The germline V gene has CDR1 MNHEY and CDR2 SMNVEV (reference sequence). V lost 8 bases to trimming and J lost 5 bases, with 16 bases between them. CDR3 protein: CASATVPVDNEQFF. DNA for the CDR3: TGTGCCAGCGCGACAGTACCTGTGGACAATGAGCAGTTCTTC.

The chain couples TRBV15 to TRBJ2-5; 10 nucleotides match TRBD2. The germline CDR1 and CDR2 sequences are LNHNV and YYDKDF (reference sequence). This CDR3 spans 17 amino acids. The V segment lost 0 bases and the J segment 5 bases; nucleotides outside the gene matches: 9. The CDR3 bases are TGTGCCACCAGCAGAGATCTCGCTAGCGGGGGATTCGAGACCCAGTACTTC. It translates to CATSRDLASGGFETQYF.

The chain links TRBV3-1 (or the pseudogene TRBV3-2) to TRBJ2-5; possibly TRBD1 for D (6 bases). Germline V gene lookup returns CDR1 LGHDT and CDR2 YNNKEL (reference sequence). CDR3 length: 12 residues. V was shortened by 9 bases and J by 5 bases, with 13 bases between the two germline ends. The CDR3 bases are TGTGCCAGTTCCACAGGGTACGAGACCCAGTACTTC. Its translation is CASSTGYETQYF.

In its sample, this clone was seen a few times. The chain has TRBV19 and TRBJ1-5; 8 bases fit TRBD1. The CDR3 runs 16 residues. V gave up 4 bases and J gave up 4 bases; unmatched junction bases: 9. Germline assignment: CDR1 LNHDA and CDR2 SQIVND (reference sequence). Written as DNA, the CDR3 is TGTGCCAGTAGTAAACCGGGACAGGCGACAAATCAGCCCCAGCATTTT. Its translation is CASSKPGQATNQPQHF.

The J gene is TRBJ2-1, the V gene TRBV24-1, with 8 bases identical to TRBD2. Germline trimming cut 5 bases from V and 7 bases from J; bases unmatched to any gene: 9. From germline, CDR1 is KGHDR and CDR2 SFDVKD. This CDR3 is 15 amino acids long. This CDR3 reads CATSGPGGAPNEQFF. Written as DNA, the CDR3 is TGTGCCACCAGTGGTCCGGGGGGGGCCCCAAATGAGCAGTTCTTC.

The V gene is TRBV7-2, the J gene TRBJ2-7; 11 bases match TRBD2. With 0 bases clipped from V and 4 bases from J, the junction kept 8 bases outside the gene matches. This CDR3 region has 17 residues. Germline V gives CDR1 SGHTA, CDR2 FQGNSA. CDR3 sequence reads: CASSLAPSGGSLYEQYF. In DNA form, the CDR3 reads TGTGCCAGCAGCTTAGCGCCTAGCGGGGGGAGCTTGTACGAGCAGTACTTC. Looking up the rest from reference TRBV7-2 and TRBJ2-7 gives the full variable domain: GAGVSQSPSNKVTEKGKDVELRCDPISGHTALYWYRQSLGQGLEFLIYFQGNSAPDKSGLPSDRFSAERTGGSVSTLTIQRTQQEDSAVYLCASSLAPSGGSLYEQYFGPGTRLTVT.

This clone was seen more than once but under ten times. The chain combines TRBV5-1 with TRBJ1-2; D call uncertain. The CDR3 length is 14 residues. V lost 4 bases to trimming and J lost 7 bases, with 17 bases between them. Germline loops: CDR1 SGHRS, CDR2 YFSETQ. CDR3 sequence (DNA): TGCGCCAGCAGCCCCACTTGGGGAGAAGGTGGCTACACCTTC. It is translated as CASSPTWGEGGYTF. The whole variable domain, remainder taken from reference TRBV5-1 and TRBJ1-2, is KAGVTQTPRYLIKTRGQQVTLSCSPISGHRSVSWYQQTPGQGLQFLFEYFSETQRNKGNFPGRFSGRQFSNSRSEMNVSTLELGDSALYLCASSPTWGEGGYTFGSGTRLTVV.

The rearrangement links TRBV4-1 to TRBJ1-5; tentatively, D is TRBD1 (5 bases). Trimming left V 4 bases short and J 7 bases short, with 17 bases between. This CDR3 comprises 15 residues. In germline, CDR1 is MGHRA, CDR2 YSYEKL. The CDR3 region has the DNA TGCGCCAGCAGCCCCTTTACTGGGAGGGGACAGCCCCAGCATTTT. This encodes CASSPFTGRGQPQHF.

The rearrangement uses TRBV5-8 and TRBJ1-2; 9 bases agree with TRBD1. There are 14 residues in the CDR3. Unmatched junction bases numbered 3, after V lost 2 bases and J lost 4 bases. The V gene's germline CDR1 is SGHTS and CDR2 YDEGEE. This chain's CDR3 is CASSFKGQGYGYTF. The CDR3 DNA is TGTGCCAGCAGCTTTAAGGGACAGGGCTATGGCTACACCTTC.

The chain carries TRBV3-1 (or the pseudogene TRBV3-2) and TRBJ1-2; TRBD1 might be the D (5 bases). Germline V gene sequence: CDR1 LGHDT, CDR2 YNNKEL (reference sequence). Trimming removed 4 bases at V and 8 bases at J, with 17 bases between. The CDR3 has 14 residues. CDR3 region: CASSPEPGVRGYTF. CDR3 DNA: TGTGCCAGCAGCCCCGAACCGGGGGTGAGAGGCTACACCTTC.

The chain is built from TRBV19 and TRBJ1-5; D is unclear. The length of the CDR3 is 16 residues. CDR1 and CDR2 from the germline V gene are LNHDA and SQIVND (reference sequence). Trimming stripped 0 bases from V and 2 bases from J, with 11 bases between. The CDR3 nucleotides are TGTGCCAGTAGTATAGAAGGAGGTTTGGGCAATCAGCCCCAGCATTTT. Translated, it gives CASSIEGGLGNQPQHF.

The V call is TRBV11-2, the J call TRBJ2-7; tentatively, D is TRBD1 (5 bases). CDR1 SGHAT and CDR2 FQNNGV come from the germline V gene. The CDR3 length is 15 residues. Trimming removed 5 bases from V and 0 bases from J, with 14 bases in between. CDR3 nucleotide sequence: TGTGCCAGCAGCAGAGACAGTGCGAGCTCCTACGAGCAGTACTTC. This translates into CASSRDSASSYEQYF.

This chain connects TRBV19 to TRBJ1-3, with D possibly matching TRBD1 (6 bases). Germline V CDR1 and CDR2: LNHDA, SQIVND (reference sequence). The V end was cut by 1 base, the J end by 1 base, with 11 bases between. CDR3 length: 16 residues. The CDR3 loop reads CASSIVGATSGNTIYF. The CDR3 DNA sequence: TGTGCCAGTAGTATAGTGGGGGCGACTTCTGGAAACACCATATATTTT.

This chain connects TRBV16 to TRBJ1-2, with D possibly matching TRBD1 (5 bases). CDR3 length: 15 residues. Germline V gene lookup returns CDR1 KGHSY and CDR2 FQNENV. The V gene lost 2 bases and the J gene lost 5 bases, with 15 bases spanning the gap. CDR3 bases: TGTGCCAGCAGCCAAATAAGTGGGGGGACGTATGGCTACACCTTC. Protein: CASSQISGGTYGYTF.

This rearrangement joins TRBV7-9 to TRBJ1-2; D possibly corresponds to TRBD1 (6 bases). The CDR3 covers 15 residues. V was trimmed by 1 base and J by 7 bases, leaving 16 bases between them. Germline V gene lookup returns CDR1 SEHNR and CDR2 FQNEAQ (reference sequence). The CDR3 here is CASSLDWARGVGYTF. CDR3 nucleotide sequence: TGTGCCAGCAGCTTAGATTGGGCCAGGGGCGTTGGCTACACCTTC.

This clone was recorded once. The genes are TRBV27 and TRBJ2-3; D possibly corresponds to TRBD2 (6 bases). V was pared by 4 bases and J by 4 bases, with 12 bases between. The CDR3 contains 14 residues. The germline V gene encodes CDR1 MNHEY and CDR2 SMNVEV (reference sequence). Here the CDR3 reads CASSSDYPPDTQYF. The DNA for the CDR3 is TGTGCCAGCAGTTCGGACTACCCCCCAGATACGCAGTATTTT.

With respect to this clone: The sample carries other DNA sequences with the same CDR3. The rearrangement joins TRBV5-1 to TRBJ1-3, with 9 bases that match TRBD1. Germline V gives CDR1 SGHRS, CDR2 YFSETQ. This CDR3 contains 13 residues. Trimming took 7 bases from V and 1 from J; bases not matched to a gene: 0. Written as DNA, the CDR3 is TGCGCCAGCGGACAGGGGTCTGGAAACACCATATATTTT. Translation: CASGQGSGNTIYF.

The V call is TRBV6-2 or TRBV6-3, the J call TRBJ2-7; 8 bases align to TRBD1. This CDR3 contains 14 residues. Germline loops: CDR1 MNHEY, CDR2 SVGEGT. V lost 4 bases and J lost 2; bases outside the gene matches: 4. The CDR3 region is CASSFSGGPYEQYF. The CDR3 DNA is TGTGCCAGCAGTTTCTCAGGGGGCCCCTACGAGCAGTACTTC.

J is TRBJ1-5 and V is TRBV28, with 7 positions matching TRBD1. Trimming cost V 4 bases and J 4 bases; bases outside gene matches: 16. Germline V gene data show CDR1 as MDHEN and CDR2 as SYDVKM. CDR3 length: 18 residues. CDR3 DNA sequence: TGTGCCAGCAGTTCTGGACCCGGGACAGCATCCGCGAATCAGCCCCAGCATTTT. Translated, it gives CASSSGPGTASANQPQHF.

This clone was seen a few times. This chain links TRBV29-1 with TRBJ1-1; D perhaps matches TRBD1 (5 bases). The CDR3 sequence is 13 residues long. Germline V gene sequence: CDR1 SQVTM, CDR2 ANQGSEA. V dropped 4 bases and J dropped 1 base, with 10 bases sitting between them. Here the CDR3 reads CSVAGRANTEAFF. CDR3 DNA: TGCAGCGTTGCCGGCAGGGCGAACACTGAAGCTTTCTTT.

This chain joins TRBV10-3 and TRBJ2-3; 7 bases agree with TRBD2. Germline CDR1 and CDR2: ENHRY and SYGVKD. Trimming at V came to 4 bases and at J to 0 bases, leaving 7 bases not matched to a gene. The CDR3 is 16 amino acids. Written as DNA, the CDR3 is TGTGCCATCAGTGTTAGGGCTAGCGGTAGCACAGATACGCAGTATTTT. It codes for CAISVRASGSTDTQYF.

The chain links TRBV28 to TRBJ1-6; D is uncertain. This CDR3 comprises 13 residues. From germline, CDR1 is MDHEN and CDR2 SYDVKM. The V gene lost 7 bases and the J gene lost 5 bases, with 9 bases spanning the gap. The CDR3 nucleotides are TGTGCCAGCAACCGCGTGAATAATTCACCCCTCCACTTT. Protein product: CASNRVNNSPLHF.

The V and J genes are TRBV9 and TRBJ1-1; D is unclear. The germline V and J ends were trimmed by 2 bases and 5 bases, with 10 bases remaining between them. Looked up from germline, CDR1 is SGDLS and CDR2 is YYNGEE. The CDR3 spans 13 residues. The CDR3 here is CASSVGGLTEAFF. CDR3 nucleotide sequence: TGTGCCAGCAGCGTTGGAGGGCTGACTGAAGCTTTCTTT. The full variable domain, with the rest looked up from reference TRBV9 and TRBJ1-1, is DSGVTQTPKHLITATGQRVTLRCSPRSGDLSVYWYQQSLDQGLQFLIQYYNGEERAKGNILERFSAQQFPDLHSELNLSSLELGDSALYFCASSVGGLTEAFFGQGTRLTVV.

The CDR3 spells CASSETTSYEQYF. CDR3 nucleotides: TGTGCCAGCAGTGAGACTACGAGCTACGAGCAGTACTTC. The chain links TRBV6-1 to TRBJ2-7, with D possibly TRBD2 on 5 matching bases. This CDR3 is built from 13 residues. The V end lost 3 bases, the J end lost 3 bases, and 9 bases lay between the germline ends. Looked up from germline, CDR1 is MNHNS and CDR2 is SASEGT.

The chain joins TRBV6-6 to TRBJ2-3; unclear D gene. Per the germline V gene, CDR1 is MNHNY and CDR2 is SVGAGI (reference sequence). V was cut by 0 bases and J by 3 bases, with 10 bases left in between. This CDR3 spans 15 amino acids. The CDR3 region has the DNA TGTGCCAGCAGTTACTCGTCGCAGTTAACAGATACGCAGTATTTT. As protein: CASSYSSQLTDTQYF.

The chain links TRBV19 to TRBJ2-3; D is perhaps TRBD1 (6 bases). CDR3 length equals 18 residues. Per germline, CDR1 LNHDA and CDR2 SQIVND (reference sequence). Trimming removed 6 bases from V and 0 bases from J, with 22 bases in between. The CDR3 spells CASRPMDRSRTSTDTQYF. The CDR3 DNA reads TGTGCCAGTAGGCCCATGGACAGATCGAGGACTAGCACAGATACGCAGTATTTT.

Here the CDR3 DNA reads TGTGCCAGCAGTTACCCGGACAGGGGGTCAGGCTACACCTTC. Translated, it gives CASSYPDRGSGYTF. This chain uses TRBV6-2 or TRBV6-3 with TRBJ1-2; TRBD1 agrees at 10 bases. V gave up 2 bases and J gave up 8 bases; unmatched junction bases: 5. The CDR3 is made up of 14 amino acids. Germline V gene sequence: CDR1 MNHEY, CDR2 SVGEGT.